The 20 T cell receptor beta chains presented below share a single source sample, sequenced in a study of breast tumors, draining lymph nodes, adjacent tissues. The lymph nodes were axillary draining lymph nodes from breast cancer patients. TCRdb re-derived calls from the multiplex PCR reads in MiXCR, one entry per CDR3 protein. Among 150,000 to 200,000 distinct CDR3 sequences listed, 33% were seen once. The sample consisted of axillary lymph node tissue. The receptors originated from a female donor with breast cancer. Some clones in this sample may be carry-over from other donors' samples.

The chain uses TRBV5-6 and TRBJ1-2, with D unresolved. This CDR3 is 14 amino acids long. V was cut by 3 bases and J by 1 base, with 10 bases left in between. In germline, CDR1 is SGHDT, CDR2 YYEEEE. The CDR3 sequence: CASSSFSGNYGYTF. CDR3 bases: TGTGCCAGCAGCTCTTTTAGTGGTAACTATGGCTACACCTTC.

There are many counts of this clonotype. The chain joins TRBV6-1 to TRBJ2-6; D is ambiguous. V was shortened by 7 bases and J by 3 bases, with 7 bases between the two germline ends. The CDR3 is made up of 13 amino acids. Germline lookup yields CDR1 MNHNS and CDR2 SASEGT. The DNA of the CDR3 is TGTGCCAGCATGGCGAGTGGGGCCAACGTCCTGACTTTC. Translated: CASMASGANVLTF.

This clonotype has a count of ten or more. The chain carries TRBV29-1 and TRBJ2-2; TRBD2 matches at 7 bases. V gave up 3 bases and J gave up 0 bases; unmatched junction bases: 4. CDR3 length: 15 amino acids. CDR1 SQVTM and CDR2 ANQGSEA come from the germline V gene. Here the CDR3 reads CSVELAATNTGELFF. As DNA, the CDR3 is TGCAGCGTTGAGCTAGCGGCTACGAACACCGGGGAGCTGTTTTTT.

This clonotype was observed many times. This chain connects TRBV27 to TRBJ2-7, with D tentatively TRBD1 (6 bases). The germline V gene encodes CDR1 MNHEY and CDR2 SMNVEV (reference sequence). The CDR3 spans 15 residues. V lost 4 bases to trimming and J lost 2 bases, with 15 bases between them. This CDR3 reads CASSYRQDQAYEQYF. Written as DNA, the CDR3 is TGTGCCAGCAGTTATAGACAGGATCAGGCCTACGAGCAGTACTTC.

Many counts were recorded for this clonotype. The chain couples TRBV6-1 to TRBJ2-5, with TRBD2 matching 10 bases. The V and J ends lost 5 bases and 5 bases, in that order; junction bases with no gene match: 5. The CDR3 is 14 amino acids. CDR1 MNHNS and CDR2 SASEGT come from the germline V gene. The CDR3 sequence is CASSPGLATETQYF. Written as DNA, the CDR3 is TGTGCCAGCAGTCCGGGACTAGCGACGGAGACCCAGTACTTC.

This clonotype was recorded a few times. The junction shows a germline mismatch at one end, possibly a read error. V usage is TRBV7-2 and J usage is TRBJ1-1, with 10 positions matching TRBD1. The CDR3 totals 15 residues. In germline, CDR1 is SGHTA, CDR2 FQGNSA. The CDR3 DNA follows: TGTGCCAGCAGCCCCTGGACAGGGGGAAACACTGAAGCTCTCTTT. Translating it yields CASSPWTGGNTEALF.

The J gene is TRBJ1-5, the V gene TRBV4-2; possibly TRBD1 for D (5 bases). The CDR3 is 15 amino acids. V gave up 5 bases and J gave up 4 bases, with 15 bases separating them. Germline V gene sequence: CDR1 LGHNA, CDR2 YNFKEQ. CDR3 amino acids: CASSLGRVINQPQHF. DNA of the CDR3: TGTGCCAGCAGCTTAGGCAGGGTAATTAATCAGCCCCAGCATTTT.

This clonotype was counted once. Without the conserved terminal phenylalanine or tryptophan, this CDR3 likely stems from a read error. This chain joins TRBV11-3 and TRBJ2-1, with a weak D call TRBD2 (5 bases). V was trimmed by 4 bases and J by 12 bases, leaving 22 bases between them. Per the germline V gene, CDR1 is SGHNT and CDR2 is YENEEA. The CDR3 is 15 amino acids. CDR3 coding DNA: TGTGCCAGCAGCTCCTACGTAAGCGGTCCACATGGGCAGTTCTCC. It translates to CASSSYVSGPHGQFS.

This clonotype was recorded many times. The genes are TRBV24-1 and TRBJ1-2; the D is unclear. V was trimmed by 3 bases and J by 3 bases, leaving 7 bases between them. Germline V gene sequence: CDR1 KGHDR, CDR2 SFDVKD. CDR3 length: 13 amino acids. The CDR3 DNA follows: TGTGCCACCAGTGATGACGGTTACTATGGCTACACCTTC. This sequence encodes CATSDDGYYGYTF.

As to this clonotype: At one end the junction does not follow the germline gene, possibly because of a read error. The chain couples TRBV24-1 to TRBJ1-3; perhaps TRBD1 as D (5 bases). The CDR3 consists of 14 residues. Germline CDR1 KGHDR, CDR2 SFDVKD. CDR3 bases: TGTGTCACTTGTGGACAATACTCTGGAAGCACCATATATTTT. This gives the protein CVTCGQYSGSTIYF.

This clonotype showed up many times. Written as DNA, the CDR3 is TGTGCCAGCAGCTTAGGGCGTTCCCCCGAGACCCAGTACTTC. Its translation: CASSLGRSPETQYF. This sequence joins TRBV7-2 and TRBJ2-5, with D uncertain. V lost 1 base to trimming and J lost 5 bases, with 11 bases between them. The CDR3 sequence is 14 residues long. CDR1 and CDR2 (germline): SGHTA, FQGNSA.

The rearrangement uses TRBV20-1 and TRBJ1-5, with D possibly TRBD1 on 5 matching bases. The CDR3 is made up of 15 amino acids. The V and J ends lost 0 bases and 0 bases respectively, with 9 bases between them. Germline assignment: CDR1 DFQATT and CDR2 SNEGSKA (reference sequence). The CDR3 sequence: CSARDPGDSNQPQHF. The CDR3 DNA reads TGCAGTGCTAGAGATCCGGGGGATAGCAATCAGCCCCAGCATTTT.

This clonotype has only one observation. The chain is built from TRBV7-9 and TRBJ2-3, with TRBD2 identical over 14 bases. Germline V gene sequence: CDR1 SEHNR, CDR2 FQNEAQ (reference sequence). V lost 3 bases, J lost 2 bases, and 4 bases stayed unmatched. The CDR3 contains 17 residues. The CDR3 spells CASSLGTSGGVTDTQYF. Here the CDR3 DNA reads TGTGCCAGCAGCTTGGGGACTAGCGGGGGCGTCACAGATACGCAGTATTTT.

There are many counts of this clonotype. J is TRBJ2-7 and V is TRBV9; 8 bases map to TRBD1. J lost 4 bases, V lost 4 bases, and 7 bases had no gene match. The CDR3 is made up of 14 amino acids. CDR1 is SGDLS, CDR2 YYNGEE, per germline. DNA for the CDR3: TGTGCCAGCAGCCCAGGACAGGGACAGTACGAGCAGTACTTC. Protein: CASSPGQGQYEQYF.

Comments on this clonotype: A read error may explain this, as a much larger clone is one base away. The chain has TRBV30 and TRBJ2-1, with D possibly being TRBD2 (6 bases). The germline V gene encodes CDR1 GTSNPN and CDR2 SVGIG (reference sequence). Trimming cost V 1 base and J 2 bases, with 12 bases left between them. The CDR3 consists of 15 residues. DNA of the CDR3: TGTGCCTGGAGTGCGAGCGGGCTCCCCTACAATGAGCAGTTCTTC. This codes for CAWSASGLPYNEQFF. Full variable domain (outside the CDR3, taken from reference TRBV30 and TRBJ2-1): SQTIHQWPATLVQPVGSPLSLECTVEGTSNPNLYWYRQAAGRGLQLLFYSVGIGQISSEVPQNLSASRPQDRQFILSSKKLLLSDSGFYLCAWSASGLPYNEQFFGPGTRLTVL.

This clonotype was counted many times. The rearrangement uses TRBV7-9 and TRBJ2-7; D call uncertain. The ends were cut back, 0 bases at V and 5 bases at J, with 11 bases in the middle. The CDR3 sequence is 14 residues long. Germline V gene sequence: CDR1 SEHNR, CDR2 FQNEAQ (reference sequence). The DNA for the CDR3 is TGTGCCAGCAGCTTAGCTTGGGGTGCCGACGAGCAGTACTTC. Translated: CASSLAWGADEQYF.

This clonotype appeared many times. The CDR3 coding sequence is TGCAGCGTTAACGACGGGGAAGAGACCCAGTACTTC. Residues: CSVNDGEETQYF. The chain uses TRBV29-1 and TRBJ2-5; maybe TRBD2 (5 bases). This CDR3 contains 12 residues. The germline V and J ends were trimmed by 5 bases and 3 bases, with 10 bases remaining between them. The germline gives CDR1 SQVTM, CDR2 ANQGSEA.

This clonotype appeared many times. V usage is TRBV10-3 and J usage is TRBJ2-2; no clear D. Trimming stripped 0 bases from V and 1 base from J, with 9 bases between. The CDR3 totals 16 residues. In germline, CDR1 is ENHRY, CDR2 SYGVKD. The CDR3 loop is CAISESKLLNTGELFF. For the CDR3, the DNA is TGTGCCATCAGTGAGTCGAAACTCTTGAACACCGGGGAGCTGTTTTTT.

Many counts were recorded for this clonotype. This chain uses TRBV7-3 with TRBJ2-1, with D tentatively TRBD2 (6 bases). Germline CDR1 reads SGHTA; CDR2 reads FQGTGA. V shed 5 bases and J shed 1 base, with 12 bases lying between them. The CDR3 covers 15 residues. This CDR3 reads CASSRGTNSYNEQFF. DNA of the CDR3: TGTGCCAGCAGCCGCGGGACGAATTCCTACAATGAGCAGTTCTTC. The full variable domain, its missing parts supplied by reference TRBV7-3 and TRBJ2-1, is GAGVSQTPSNKVTEKGKYVELRCDPISGHTALYWYRQSLGQGPEFLIYFQGTGAADDSGLPNDRFFAVRPEGSVSTLKIQRTERGDSAVYLCASSRGTNSYNEQFFGPGTRLTVL.

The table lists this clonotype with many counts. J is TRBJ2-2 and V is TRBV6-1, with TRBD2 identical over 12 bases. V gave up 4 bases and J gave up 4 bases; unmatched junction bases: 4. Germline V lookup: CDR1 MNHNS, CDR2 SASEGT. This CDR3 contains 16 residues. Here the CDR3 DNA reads TGTGCCAGCAGTGCAAAGACTAGCGGGGGCACCGGGGAGCTGTTTTTT. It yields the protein CASSAKTSGGTGELFF.